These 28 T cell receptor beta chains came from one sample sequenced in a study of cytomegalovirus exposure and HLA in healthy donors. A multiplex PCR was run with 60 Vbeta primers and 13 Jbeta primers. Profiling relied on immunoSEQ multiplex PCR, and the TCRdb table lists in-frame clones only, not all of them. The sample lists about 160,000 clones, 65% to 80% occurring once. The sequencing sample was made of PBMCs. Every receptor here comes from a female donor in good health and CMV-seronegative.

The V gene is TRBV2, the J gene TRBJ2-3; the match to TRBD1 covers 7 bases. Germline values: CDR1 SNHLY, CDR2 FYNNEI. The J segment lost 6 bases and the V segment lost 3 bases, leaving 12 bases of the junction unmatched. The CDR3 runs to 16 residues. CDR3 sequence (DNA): TGTGCCAGCAGTGAGGGGTTTAGGGGGCCCGGGGATACGCAGTATTTT. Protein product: CASSEGFRGPGDTQYF.

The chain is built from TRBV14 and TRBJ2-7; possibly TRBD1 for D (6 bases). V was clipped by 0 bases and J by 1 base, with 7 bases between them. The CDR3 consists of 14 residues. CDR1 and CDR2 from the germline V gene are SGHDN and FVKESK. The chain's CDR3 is CASSQDRGSYEQYF. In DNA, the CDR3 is TGTGCCAGCAGCCAAGACAGGGGTTCCTACGAGCAGTACTTC.

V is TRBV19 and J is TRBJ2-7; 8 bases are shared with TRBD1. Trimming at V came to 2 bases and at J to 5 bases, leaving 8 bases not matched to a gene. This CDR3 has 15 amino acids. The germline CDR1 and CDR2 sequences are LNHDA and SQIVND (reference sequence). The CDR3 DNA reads TGTGCCAGTAGTATACAGGGGGCCCGCCCCAACGAGCAGTACTTC. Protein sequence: CASSIQGARPNEQYF.

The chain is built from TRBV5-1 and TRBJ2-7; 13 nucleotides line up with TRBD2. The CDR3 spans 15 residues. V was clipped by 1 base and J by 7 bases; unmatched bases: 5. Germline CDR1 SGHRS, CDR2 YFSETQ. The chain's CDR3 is CASSLMGTSGEEQYF. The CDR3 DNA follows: TGCGCCAGCAGCTTGATGGGGACTAGCGGGGAAGAGCAGTACTTC.

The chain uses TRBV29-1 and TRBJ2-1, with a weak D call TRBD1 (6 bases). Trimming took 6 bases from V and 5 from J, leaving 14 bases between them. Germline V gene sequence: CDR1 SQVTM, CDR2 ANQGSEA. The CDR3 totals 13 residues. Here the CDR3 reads CSVSSGTHNEQFF. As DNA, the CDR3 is TGCAGCGTGAGTTCCGGGACACACAATGAGCAGTTCTTC.

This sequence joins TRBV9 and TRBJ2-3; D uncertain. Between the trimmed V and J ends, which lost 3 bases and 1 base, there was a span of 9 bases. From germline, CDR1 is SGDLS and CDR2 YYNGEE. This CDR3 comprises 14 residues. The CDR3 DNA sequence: TGTGCCAGCAGCGGAACCCAGGGCACAGATACGCAGTATTTT. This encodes CASSGTQGTDTQYF.

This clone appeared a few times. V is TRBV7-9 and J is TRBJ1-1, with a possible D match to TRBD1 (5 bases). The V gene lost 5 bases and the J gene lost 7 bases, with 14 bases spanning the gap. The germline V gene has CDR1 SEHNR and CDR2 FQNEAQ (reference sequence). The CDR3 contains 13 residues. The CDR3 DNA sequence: TGTGCCAGCAGCCTCGGTGGGGGGGGTGAAGCTTTCTTT. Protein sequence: CASSLGGGGEAFF.

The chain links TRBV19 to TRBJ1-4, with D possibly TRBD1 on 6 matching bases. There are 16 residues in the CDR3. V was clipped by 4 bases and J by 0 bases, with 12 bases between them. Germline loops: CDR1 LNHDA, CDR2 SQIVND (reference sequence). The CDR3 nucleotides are TGTGCCAGTAGTACGACAGGAACTACAACTAATGAAAAACTGTTTTTT. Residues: CASSTTGTTTNEKLFF. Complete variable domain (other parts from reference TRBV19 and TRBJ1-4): DGGITQSPKYLFRKEGQNVTLSCEQNLNHDAMYWYRQDPGQGLRLIYYSQIVNDFQKGDIAEGYSVSREKKESFPLTVTSAQKNPTAFYLCASSTTGTTTNEKLFFGSGTQLSVL.

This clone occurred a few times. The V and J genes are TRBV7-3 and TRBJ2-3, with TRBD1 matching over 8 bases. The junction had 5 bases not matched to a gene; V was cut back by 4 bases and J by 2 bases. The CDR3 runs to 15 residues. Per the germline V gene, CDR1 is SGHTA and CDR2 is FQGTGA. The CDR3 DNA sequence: TGTGCCAGCAGCTCCCGGACAGGGCCCACAGATACGCAGTATTTT. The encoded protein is CASSSRTGPTDTQYF.

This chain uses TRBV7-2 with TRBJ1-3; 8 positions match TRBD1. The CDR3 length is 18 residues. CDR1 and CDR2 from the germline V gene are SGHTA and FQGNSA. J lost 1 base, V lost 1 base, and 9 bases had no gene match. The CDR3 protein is CASSLGSLGTGSGNTIYF. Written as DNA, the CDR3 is TGTGCCAGCAGCTTAGGGTCCCTGGGGACAGGTTCTGGAAACACCATATATTTT.

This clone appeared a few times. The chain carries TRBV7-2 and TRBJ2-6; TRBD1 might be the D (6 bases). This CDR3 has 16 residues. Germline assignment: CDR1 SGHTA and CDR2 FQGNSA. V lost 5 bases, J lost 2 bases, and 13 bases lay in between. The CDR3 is CASSQDQGTGANVLTF. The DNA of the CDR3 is TGTGCCAGCAGCCAAGATCAGGGGACTGGGGCCAACGTCCTGACTTTC.

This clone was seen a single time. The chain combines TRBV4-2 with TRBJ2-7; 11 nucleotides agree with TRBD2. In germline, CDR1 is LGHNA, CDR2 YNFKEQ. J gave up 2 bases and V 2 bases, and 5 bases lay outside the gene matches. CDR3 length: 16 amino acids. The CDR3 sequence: CASSQQLAGVPYEQYF. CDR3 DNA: TGTGCCAGCAGCCAACAACTAGCGGGGGTTCCCTACGAGCAGTACTTC.

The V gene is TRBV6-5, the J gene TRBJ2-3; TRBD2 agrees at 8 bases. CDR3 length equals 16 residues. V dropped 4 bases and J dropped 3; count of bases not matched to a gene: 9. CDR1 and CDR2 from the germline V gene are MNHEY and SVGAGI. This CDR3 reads CASSSRGVAGTDTQYF. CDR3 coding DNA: TGTGCCAGCAGTTCCCGGGGGGTAGCGGGGACAGATACGCAGTATTTT.

The CDR3 nucleotides are TGTGCCATCAGTGGGGGACTGGCGAACACTGAAGCTTTCTTT. This sequence encodes CAISGGLANTEAFF. The chain couples TRBV10-3 to TRBJ1-1, with a weak D call TRBD1 (5 bases). V shed 4 bases and J shed 1 base, with 10 bases lying between them. This CDR3 spans 14 amino acids. Germline V gives CDR1 ENHRY, CDR2 SYGVKD.

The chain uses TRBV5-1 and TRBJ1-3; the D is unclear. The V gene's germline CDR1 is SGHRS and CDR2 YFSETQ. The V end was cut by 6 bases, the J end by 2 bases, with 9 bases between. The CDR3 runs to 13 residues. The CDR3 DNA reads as TGCGCCAGCATGCCGGGGACTGGAAACACCATATATTTT. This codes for CASMPGTGNTIYF.

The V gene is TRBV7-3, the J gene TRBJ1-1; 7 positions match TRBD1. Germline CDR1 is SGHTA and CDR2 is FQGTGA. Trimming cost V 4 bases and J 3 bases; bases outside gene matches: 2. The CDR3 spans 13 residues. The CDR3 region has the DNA TGTGCCAGCAGCTCCCAGGGGGACACTGAAGCTTTCTTT. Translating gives CASSSQGDTEAFF.

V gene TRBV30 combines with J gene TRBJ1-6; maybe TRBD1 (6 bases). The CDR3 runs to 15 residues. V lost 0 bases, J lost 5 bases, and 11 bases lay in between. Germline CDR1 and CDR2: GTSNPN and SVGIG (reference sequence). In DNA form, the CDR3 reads TGTGCCTGGAGTGTCGGGGGGCCCGATAATTCACCCCTCCACTTT. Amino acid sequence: CAWSVGGPDNSPLHF.

The CDR3 nucleotides are TGCGCCAGCAGTTGGGGGGGGTGGCCCTACGAGCAGTACTTC. This translates into CASSWGGWPYEQYF. The chain has TRBV5-1 and TRBJ2-7; 7 bases are shared with TRBD2. Germline trimming cut 5 bases from V and 2 bases from J; bases unmatched to any gene: 7. The CDR3 contains 14 residues. Looked up from germline, CDR1 is SGHRS and CDR2 is YFSETQ.

The CDR3 DNA follows: TGTGCCAGCAGCTTTGCCGACAGGGAAGGGAATGGCTACACCTTC. Amino acid sequence: CASSFADREGNGYTF. The chain has TRBV5-5 and TRBJ1-2; 7 bases line up with TRBD1. J lost 6 bases, V lost 2 bases, and 10 bases had no gene match. CDR1 and CDR2 (germline): SGHKS, YYEKEE (reference sequence). The CDR3 contains 15 residues.

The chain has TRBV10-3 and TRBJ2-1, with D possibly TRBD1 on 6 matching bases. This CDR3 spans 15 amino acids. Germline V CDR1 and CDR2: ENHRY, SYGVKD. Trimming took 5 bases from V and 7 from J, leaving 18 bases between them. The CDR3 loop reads CAISPGHPSANEQFF. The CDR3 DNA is TGTGCCATCAGTCCGGGACACCCCTCCGCGAATGAGCAGTTCTTC.

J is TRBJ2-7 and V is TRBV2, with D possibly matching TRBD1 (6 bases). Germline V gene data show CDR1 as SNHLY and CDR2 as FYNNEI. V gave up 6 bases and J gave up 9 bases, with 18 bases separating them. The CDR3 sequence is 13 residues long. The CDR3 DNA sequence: TGTGCCAGCAGGGATAACAGGGCTTTCGGGCAGTACTTC. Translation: CASRDNRAFGQYF.

CDR3 protein: CASSVALNQPQHF. In DNA form, the CDR3 reads TGTGCCAGCAGCGTAGCCCTGAATCAGCCCCAGCATTTT. The chain joins TRBV9 to TRBJ1-5; the D is unclear. The CDR3 consists of 13 residues. CDR1 is SGDLS and CDR2 is YYNGEE in the germline V gene. Trimming removed 0 bases from V and 4 bases from J, with 5 bases in between. Together with reference TRBV9 and TRBJ1-5, the CDR3 gives the full variable domain: DSGVTQTPKHLITATGQRVTLRCSPRSGDLSVYWYQQSLDQGLQFLIQYYNGEERAKGNILERFSAQQFPDLHSELNLSSLELGDSALYFCASSVALNQPQHFGDGTRLSIL.

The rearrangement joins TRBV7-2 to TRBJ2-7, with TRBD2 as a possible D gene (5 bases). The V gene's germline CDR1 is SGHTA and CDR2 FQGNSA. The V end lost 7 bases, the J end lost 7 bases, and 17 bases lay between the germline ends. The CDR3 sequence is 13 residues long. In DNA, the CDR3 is TGTGCCAGCACCCCCTTCGAGGGCGGGGAGCAGTACTTC. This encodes CASTPFEGGEQYF.

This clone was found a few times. The CDR3: CASSPLGRDSYEQYF. CDR3 nucleotides: TGTGCCAGCTCACCACTCGGCAGGGACAGCTACGAGCAGTACTTC. V gene TRBV18 combines with J gene TRBJ2-7; 7 bases match TRBD1. CDR1 and CDR2 from the germline V gene are KGHSH and LQKENI. Germline trimming cut 1 base from V and 3 bases from J; bases unmatched to any gene: 6. The CDR3 covers 15 residues. The whole variable domain, filled in from reference TRBV18 and TRBJ2-7, reads NAGVMQNPRHLVRRRGQEARLRCSPMKGHSHVYWYRQLPEEGLKFMVYLQKENIIDESGMPKERFSAEFPKEGPSILRIQQVVRGDSAAYFCASSPLGRDSYEQYFGPGTRLTVT.

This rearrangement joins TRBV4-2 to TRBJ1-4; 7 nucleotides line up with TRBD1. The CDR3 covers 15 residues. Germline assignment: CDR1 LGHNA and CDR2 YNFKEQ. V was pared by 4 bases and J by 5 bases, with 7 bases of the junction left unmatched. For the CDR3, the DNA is TGTGCCAGCAGCCGACCCGGGACAGACAATGAAAAACTGTTTTTT. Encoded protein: CASSRPGTDNEKLFF.

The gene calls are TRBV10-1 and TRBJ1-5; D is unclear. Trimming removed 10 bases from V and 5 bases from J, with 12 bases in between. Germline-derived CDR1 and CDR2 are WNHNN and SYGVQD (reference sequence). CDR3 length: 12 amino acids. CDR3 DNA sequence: TGCGCCACCCCGGAGATCGATCAGCCCCAGCATTTT. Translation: CATPEIDQPQHF.

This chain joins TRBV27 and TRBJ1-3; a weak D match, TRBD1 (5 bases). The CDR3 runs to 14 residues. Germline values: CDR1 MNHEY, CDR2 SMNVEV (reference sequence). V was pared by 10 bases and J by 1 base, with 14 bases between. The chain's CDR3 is CATSLAGSGNTIYF. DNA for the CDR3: TGTGCCACCTCCCTGGCAGGGTCTGGAAACACCATATATTTT.

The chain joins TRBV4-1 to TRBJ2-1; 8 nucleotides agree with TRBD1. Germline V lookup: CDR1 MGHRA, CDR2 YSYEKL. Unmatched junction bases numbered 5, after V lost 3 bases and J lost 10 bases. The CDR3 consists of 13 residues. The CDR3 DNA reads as TGCGCCAGCAGCCAGGCGACAGGGGACGAGCAGTTCTTC. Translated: CASSQATGDEQFF.